These 8 T cell receptor beta chains share one sample of origin, sequenced in a study of T cells after yellow fever vaccination. TCRdb called the 5' RACE reads again in MiXCR, with one record for every CDR3 protein. Among 25,000 to 35,000 distinct CDR3 sequences listed, over 5% were seen once. Sequenced material: PBMCs, either bulk or a sorted T-cell subset (CD4+, CD8+, memory, or dextramer-sorted; not recorded which), taken on the day of the yellow fever booster vaccination. The receptors shown here come from a man aged 30-40 years who received the YFV17D yellow fever vaccine.

At least ten counts were recorded for this clonotype. This sequence joins TRBV6-4 and TRBJ2-2; D gene unclear. The CDR3 has 13 amino acids. Germline loops: CDR1 MRHNA, CDR2 SNTAGT. Trimming removed 3 bases at V and 2 bases at J, with 4 bases between. CDR3 bases: TGTGCCAGCAGTGAGGACAACACCGGGGAGCTGTTTTTT. As protein: CASSEDNTGELFF.

This clonotype was detected many times. J is TRBJ2-1 and V is TRBV19, with 9 bases lining up with TRBD1. Germline lookup yields CDR1 LNHDA and CDR2 SQIVND (reference sequence). CDR3 length equals 16 residues. Trimming took 4 bases from V and 8 from J; bases not matched to a gene: 12. The CDR3 DNA reads as TGTGCCAGTAGTAAGGACATGGGACAGGGCACCCATGAGCAGTTCTTC. Translating it yields CASSKDMGQGTHEQFF. Supplemented by reference TRBV19 and TRBJ2-1, the full variable domain reads DGGITQSPKYLFRKEGQNVTLSCEQNLNHDAMYWYRQDPGQGLRLIYYSQIVNDFQKGDIAEGYSVSREKKESFPLTVTSAQKNPTAFYLCASSKDMGQGTHEQFFGPGTRLTVL.

On this clonotype: Being one base from a much bigger clone, this may be a read error. The chain employs TRBV7-9 and TRBJ2-1; TRBD2 aligns across 9 bases. This CDR3 has 13 residues. Germline-derived CDR1 and CDR2 are SEHNR and FQNEAQ (reference sequence). The CDR3 region has the DNA TGTGCCAGCACCACTAGCGGGCACAATGAGCAGTCCTTC. Amino acids: CASTTSGHNEQSF. The variable domain in full, with the rest retrieved from reference TRBV7-9 and TRBJ2-1, is DTGVSQNPRHKITKRGQNVTFRCDPISEHNRLYWYRQTLGQGPEFLTYFQNEAQLEKSRLLSDRFSAERPKGSFSTLEIQRTEQGDSAMYLCASTTSGHNEQSFGPGTRLTVL.

This clonotype has at least ten counts. The V call is TRBV7-9, the J call TRBJ2-5, with TRBD1 as a possible D gene (6 bases). The CDR3 runs to 13 residues. Trimming shortened V by 6 bases and J by 3 bases, and 11 bases separated the two germline ends. CDR1 and CDR2 (germline): SEHNR, FQNEAQ (reference sequence). CDR3 nucleotide sequence: TGTGCCAGCAGGCGGACAGCTAAAGAGACCCAGTACTTC. Encoded protein: CASRRTAKETQYF.

The rearrangement uses TRBV15 and TRBJ2-2; D may be TRBD1 or TRBD2 (5 bases each). Per the germline V gene, CDR1 is LNHNV and CDR2 is YYDKDF (reference sequence). CDR3 length: 15 amino acids. Trimming shortened V by 6 bases and J by 4 bases, and 15 bases separated the two germline ends. Here the CDR3 DNA reads TGTGCCACCAGAACCGGGACGGTGGCCACCGGGGAGCTGTTTTTT. Encoded protein: CATRTGTVATGELFF.

This clonotype was counted many times. V gene TRBV7-8 combines with J gene TRBJ2-7; D remains unclear. This CDR3 comprises 13 residues. The V gene's germline CDR1 is SGHVS and CDR2 FQNEAQ. With 2 bases removed from V and 2 bases from J, the gap between germline ends came to 7 bases. CDR3 sequence (DNA): TGTGCCAGCAGCTTACAGGTTGCCTACGAGCAGTACTTC. Its translation is CASSLQVAYEQYF.

This clonotype was observed at least ten times. The V and J genes are TRBV5-1 and TRBJ2-7; D may be TRBD1 (6 bases). Germline assignment: CDR1 SGHRS and CDR2 YFSETQ. CDR3 length: 15 residues. V was trimmed by 7 bases and J by 7 bases, leaving 24 bases between them. CDR3 nucleotide sequence: TGCGCCAGCCGGCAGGAGGACAGCCCTCTTGGGGAGCAGTACTTC. Its translation: CASRQEDSPLGEQYF.

The chain couples TRBV7-9 to TRBJ2-7; 9 nucleotides align to TRBD2. Looked up from germline, CDR1 is SEHNR and CDR2 is FQNEAQ (reference sequence). This CDR3 has 15 amino acids. Trimming took 1 base from V and 5 from J; bases not matched to a gene: 6. In nucleotides, the CDR3 is TGTGCCAGCAGCTTAGACCCTAGCGGGATCGACGAGCAGTACTTC. Translation gives CASSLDPSGIDEQYF.